The T cell receptor (beta chain) under discussion was sequenced for a study of blood T cell repertoires in COVID-19. TCRdb's table, derived via immunoSEQ multiplex PCR, lists solely in-frame clones and lacks some. The repertoire holds about 180,000 clones, with approximately 82% as singletons. The sequence derives from a man aged 55 to 70 who had recovered from COVID-19. Sequenced material: PBMCs or T cells enriched from blood (not recorded which).

CDR3 nucleotides: TGTGCCAGTAGTCCGGGGACAGGGTCCTACGAGCAGTACTTC. Its translation is CASSPGTGSYEQYF. The chain combines TRBV19 with TRBJ2-7; 9 bases fit TRBD1. CDR1 and CDR2 (germline): LNHDA, SQIVND (reference sequence). Trimming took 5 bases from V and 1 from J; bases not matched to a gene: 3. This CDR3 comprises 14 residues.